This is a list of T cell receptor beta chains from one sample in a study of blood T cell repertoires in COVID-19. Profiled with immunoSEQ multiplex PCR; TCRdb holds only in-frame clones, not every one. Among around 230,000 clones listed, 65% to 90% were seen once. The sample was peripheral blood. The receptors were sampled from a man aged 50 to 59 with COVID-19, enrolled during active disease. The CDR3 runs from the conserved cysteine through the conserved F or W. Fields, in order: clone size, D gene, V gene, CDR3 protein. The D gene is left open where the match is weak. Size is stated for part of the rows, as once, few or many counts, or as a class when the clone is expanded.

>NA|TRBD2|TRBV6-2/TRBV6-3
CASSYVAGGQSSYEQYF
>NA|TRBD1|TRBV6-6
CASSQPTGNGNTIYF
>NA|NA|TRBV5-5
CASSLAVTGGWNEQFF
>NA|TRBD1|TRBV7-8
CASSLVTGGPQPQHF
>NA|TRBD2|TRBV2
CASSEAGGRSDTQYF
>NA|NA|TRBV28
CASSPVPNVLTF
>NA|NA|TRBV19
CASSIDLRGRTSYEQYF
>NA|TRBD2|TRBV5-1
CASSRNPGLAARDEQFF
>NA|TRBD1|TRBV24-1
CATSDYLQGSETQYF
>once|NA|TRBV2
CASTILGELNEQFF